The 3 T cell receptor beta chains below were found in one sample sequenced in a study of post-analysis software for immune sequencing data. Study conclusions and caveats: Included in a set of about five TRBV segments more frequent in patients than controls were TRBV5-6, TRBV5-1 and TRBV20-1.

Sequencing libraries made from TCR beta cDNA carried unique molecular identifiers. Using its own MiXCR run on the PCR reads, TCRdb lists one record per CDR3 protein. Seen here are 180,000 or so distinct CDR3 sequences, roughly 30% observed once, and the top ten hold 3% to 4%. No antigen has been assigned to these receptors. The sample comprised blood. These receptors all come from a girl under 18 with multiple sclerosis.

The CDR3 here is CASSPGRAFQETQYF. Here the CDR3 DNA reads TGTGCCAGCAGCCCGGGGCGGGCCTTCCAAGAGACCCAGTACTTC. The V gene is TRBV11-3, the J gene TRBJ2-5, with D perhaps being TRBD1 or TRBD2 (5 bases each). Germline CDR1 reads SGHNT; CDR2 reads YENEEA. Between the trimmed V and J ends, which lost 5 bases and 1 base, there was a span of 14 bases. This CDR3 comprises 15 residues.

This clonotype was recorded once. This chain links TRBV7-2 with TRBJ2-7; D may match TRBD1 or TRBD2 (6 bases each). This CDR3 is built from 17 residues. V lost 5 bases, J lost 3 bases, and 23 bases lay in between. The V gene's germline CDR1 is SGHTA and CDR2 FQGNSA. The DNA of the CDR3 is TGTGCCAGCAGCCGGACGGGGGCCCGGCGCTTAGGCTACGAGCAGTACTTC. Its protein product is CASSRTGARRLGYEQYF.

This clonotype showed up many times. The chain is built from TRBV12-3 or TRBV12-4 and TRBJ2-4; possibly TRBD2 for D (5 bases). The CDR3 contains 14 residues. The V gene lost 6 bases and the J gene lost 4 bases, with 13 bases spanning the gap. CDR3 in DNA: TGTGCCAGCAGCCAGAGGGATCGGAAAAACATTCAGTACTTC. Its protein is CASSQRDRKNIQYF.